This T cell receptor beta chain was identified during a study of beta chain features in type 1 diabetes. General study results and limits: When Type 1 diabetes patients were examined, their TCRB CDR3s proved moderately but significantly shorter in all four CD4+ subsets. Type 1 diabetes patients showed fewer insertions and more deletions at VDJ junctions.

For this clone: Antigen: not known.

The authors reverse transcribed all of the isolated RNA, so sequencing captured expressed TCRB transcripts. About 3.57 million reads per sample on average were obtained from naive, central memory and regulatory T cell samples. Clones were read by immunoSEQ multiplex PCR, and TCRdb kept only the in-frame ones, dropping some. The sample lists hundreds of thousands of clones, 10% to 15% seen once, with 0.02% to 0.025% in the top ten. This TCR derives from a man between 18 and 35 years old with type 1 diabetes. The sample consisted of naive CD4+ T cells from blood.

The CDR3 DNA reads TGCGCCACCGGTACGGGGACGGAGTATGGCTACACCTTC. Translated: CATGTGTEYGYTF. The chain recombines TRBV5-1 with TRBJ1-2; possibly TRBD1 for D (5 bases). The CDR3 is made up of 13 amino acids. V lost 9 bases to trimming and J lost 5 bases, with 17 bases between them. Germline CDR1 is SGHRS and CDR2 is YFSETQ.